The rows below give T cell receptor beta chains drawn from one sample of a study of blood T cell repertoires in COVID-19. Profiled with immunoSEQ multiplex PCR; TCRdb holds only in-frame clones, not every one. The table lists 150,000 to 200,000 clones, 80% to 90% of them singletons. Sequences were obtained from peripheral blood. The receptors originated from a man younger than 35 who had recovered from COVID-19. Both conserved end residues are part of each CDR3. D genes are given only for firm matches.

d_call j_call v_call cdr3_length cdr3_aa
- TRBJ1-4 TRBV20-1 14 CSASQAGLNEKLFF
- TRBJ1-2 TRBV28 15 CASRITEQMSYGYTF
- TRBJ2-3 TRBV2 13 CASMKRSTDTQYF
- TRBJ1-1 TRBV6-5 15 CASSYSSQGMTEAFF
TRBD1 TRBJ2-7 TRBV6-1 15 CASSEAPGQPYEQYF
- TRBJ2-1 TRBV19 16 CASTLGGEIVVGEQFF
- TRBJ1-2 TRBV6-1 15 CASSEPGHRFSGYTF
- TRBJ2-1 TRBV4-1 16 CASSQERAAGYNEQFF
TRBD1 TRBJ1-1 TRBV7-9 15 CASSFSGQGEVEAFF
- TRBJ1-2 TRBV19 14 CASSTHRDPYGYTF
- TRBJ1-3 TRBV19 14 CASSLRGSRNTIYF
- TRBJ2-7 TRBV4-3 15 CASSQEGSAHYEQYF
- TRBJ1-2 TRBV6-5 12 CASRSGGRGYTF
- TRBJ2-7 TRBV6-5 15 CASSSGTRGSYEQYF
TRBD2 TRBJ2-7 TRBV19 17 CASSIGRRAGLSYEQYF
- TRBJ1-1 TRBV24-1 14 CATSEGTMNTEAFF
- TRBJ2-5 TRBV2 14 CASSRDMAGETQYF
TRBD2 TRBJ2-3 TRBV18 16 CASSPGLAGGRDTQYF
- TRBJ2-2 TRBV12-2 19 CASRLPGLAGGGKTGELFF
- TRBJ2-2 TRBV6-5 13 CASSYSLAGELFF
- TRBJ2-5 TRBV28 12 CASSLFSMAQYF
- TRBJ1-1 TRBV28 16 CASSFSGLLGGTEAFF
- TRBJ2-1 TRBV4-3 15 CASSHVSSAYNEQFF
- TRBJ2-3 TRBV5-4 13 CASSVRGPDTQYF
TRBD1 TRBJ1-4 TRBV2 14 CASSSTGFNEKLFF
TRBD2 TRBJ2-3 TRBV28 21 CASSTPPGLAGGPSGTDTQYF